Sequencing of this T cell receptor (beta chain) was carried out in a study of cytomegalovirus exposure and HLA in healthy donors. Points from the study as a whole: The likely origin of a cluster of highly shared sequence variants was a sequencing artifact. A link between a missense DCLRE1C variant and TCR beta V- and J-gene trimming emerged from a later analysis.

As for this clone: What it recognizes is unknown.

PCR used 60 Vbeta primers and 13 Jbeta primers. Authors' methods: A later analysis tallied approximately 78 million unique TCR beta chains, approximately 10 million of them shared. Sequencing was performed with immunoSEQ multiplex PCR; in TCRdb, only in-frame clones are kept and a portion is missing. V and J calls plus clone size are reproduced from that table; the DNA served to infer D and trimming. The sample lists approximately 160,000 clones; 75% to 90% were seen once. Healthy bone marrow donors made up the donors. The germline CDR1 and CDR2 sequences are KGHSH and LQKENI. The CDR3 contains 15 residues.

Input material: PBMCs. This TCR derives from a woman between 50 and 59 years old in good health and CMV-seropositive. V usage is TRBV18 and J usage is TRBJ2-5; 7 bases line up with TRBD2. The J call is doubtful: the DNA matches TRBJ2-7 better. The CDR3 DNA sequence: TGTGCCAGCTCACTATTTTACCGGGAGGAAGGCGAGCAGTACTTC. Its protein product is CASSLFYREEGEQYF.